The clone carrying this TCR beta chain appeared many times. Its antigen is still unknown. Beta-chain TCR CDR3 regions were amplified from RNA transcripts. A first-round RT-PCR used HTBI primers, followed by a second-round multiplex PCR. TCRdb fed the multiplex PCR reads into MiXCR, producing one record per CDR3 protein. The table lists hundreds of thousands of distinct CDR3 sequences, roughly 21% of them singletons, with under 3% in the top ten. These data originate in a study of Graves' ophthalmopathy and Graves' hyperthyroidism. Points from the study as a whole: This model predicted ophthalmopathy progression (sensitivity 70% to 71%, specificity 72.22%). Most expanded clonotypes from thyroid (those above 0.001 frequency) were also found in blood.

Unmatched junction bases numbered 14, after V lost 6 bases and J lost 3 bases. This CDR3 is built from 15 residues. Germline V gene sequence: CDR1 DFQATT, CDR2 SNEGSKA (reference sequence). This TCR was recovered from a woman aged 18-35 years with stable Graves' hyperthyroidism. This chain uses TRBV20-1 with TRBJ2-7; 7 bases agree with TRBD1. Sequencing used peripheral blood. The CDR3 DNA is TGCAGTGCCCGCCCCCAGGACAGGCGCGTCTACGAGCAGTACTTC. This encodes CSARPQDRRVYEQYF.